This T cell receptor beta chain was recovered during a study of T cells after posttransplantation cyclophosphamide. V was pared by 5 bases and J by 4 bases, with 5 bases of the junction left unmatched. In germline, CDR1 is SGHTA, CDR2 FQGTGA. The CDR3 has 14 residues. Control samples came 1 year after myeloablative marrow transplants with methotrexate plus calcineurin inhibitor. General study findings and limits: TRB clonality was highly associated with recipient CMV seropositivity and reactivation. Later blood repertoires were often dominated by clones from the donor CD8+ memory compartment. Skin or GI-infiltrating T cells shared few TRB sequences with blood.

Method: immunoSEQ multiplex PCR; TCRdb's copy keeps in-frame clones and lacks some. The repertoire holds 15,000 to 20,000 clones, with 80% to 90% as singletons. A remark on this clone: Its antigen is currently unknown.

The sample in question was PBMCs, obtained around 410 days after allogeneic stem cell transplant with calcineurin inhibitor and methotrexate. The gene calls are TRBV7-3 and TRBJ2-5; TRBD1 agrees at 9 bases. The receptor comes from a male patient aged 25-45 years who received an allogeneic stem cell transplant from an unrelated donor, was CMV-positive, and had acute and chronic GVHD. Some T cells may trace back to the graft donor. The CDR3 protein is CASSPTGGGETQYF. CDR3 DNA: TGTGCCAGCAGCCCGACAGGGGGGGGAGAGACCCAGTACTTC. The entire variable domain, with the rest obtained from reference TRBV7-3 and TRBJ2-5, is as follows: GAGVSQTPSNKVTEKGKYVELRCDPISGHTALYWYRQSLGQGPEFLIYFQGTGAADDSGLPNDRFFAVRPEGSVSTLKIQRTERGDSAVYLCASSPTGGGETQYFGPGTRLLVL.